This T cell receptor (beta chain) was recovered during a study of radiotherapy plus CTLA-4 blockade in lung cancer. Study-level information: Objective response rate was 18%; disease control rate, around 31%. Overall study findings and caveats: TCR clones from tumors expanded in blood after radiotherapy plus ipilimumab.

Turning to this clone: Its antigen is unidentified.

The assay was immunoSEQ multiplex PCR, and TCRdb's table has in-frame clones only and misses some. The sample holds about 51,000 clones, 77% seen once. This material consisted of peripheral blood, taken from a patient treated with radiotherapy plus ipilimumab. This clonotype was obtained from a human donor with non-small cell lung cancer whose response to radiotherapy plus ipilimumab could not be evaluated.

CDR3 amino acids: CASSNIQGAATNEKLFF. The CDR3 DNA reads TGTGCCAGCTCAAACATACAGGGGGCCGCAACTAATGAAAAACTGTTTTTT. This sequence joins TRBV18 and TRBJ1-4; 9 positions match TRBD1. This CDR3 comprises 17 residues. The V gene end was trimmed by 5 bases and the J gene end by 0 bases; junction bases not matched to a gene: 7. Per germline, CDR1 KGHSH and CDR2 LQKENI.